These 5 T cell receptor beta chains were all obtained from the same sample, sequenced in a study of T cells after yellow fever vaccination. Each CDR3 protein is one row after TCRdb ran MiXCR on the 5' RACE reads. The sample holds 500,000 to 650,000 distinct CDR3 sequences, roughly 12% seen once. The material was PBMCs, obtained on the day of the yellow fever booster vaccination. These receptors were obtained from a man aged 25-40 years who received the YFV17D yellow fever vaccine.

The chain combines TRBV18 with TRBJ2-5; D is unresolved. The CDR3 runs 14 residues. Germline CDR1 KGHSH, CDR2 LQKENI. V was pared by 6 bases and J by 1 base, with 12 bases between. As DNA, the CDR3 is TGTGCCAGCTCTCCCATACAAGTCCAAGAGACCCAGTACTTC. Translated, it gives CASSPIQVQETQYF.

This clonotype was recorded a few times. The V and J genes are TRBV6-1 and TRBJ1-1; D is uncertain. Trimming pared 6 bases from V and 0 bases from J, leaving 8 bases between. Germline V gene sequence: CDR1 MNHNS, CDR2 SASEGT. The CDR3 has 13 residues. The CDR3 DNA sequence: TGTGCCAGCAGCGCCGCACTGAACACTGAAGCTTTCTTT. This translates into CASSAALNTEAFF.

This chain connects TRBV24-1 to TRBJ2-7; 16 bases agree with TRBD2. V gave up 1 base and J gave up 6 bases; unmatched junction bases: 11. Germline-derived CDR1 and CDR2 are KGHDR and SFDVKD. This CDR3 is 19 amino acids long. The CDR3 coding sequence is TGTGCCACCAGTGATTTCCTAAAGGGACTAGCGGGAGGGCCACCCGAGCAGTACTTC. It translates to CATSDFLKGLAGGPPEQYF.

This clonotype was detected only a few times. The genes are TRBV3-1 and TRBJ2-5; the D is unclear. V dropped 4 bases and J dropped 4 bases, with 13 bases sitting between them. The CDR3 loop spans 14 amino acids. Germline CDR1 is LGHDT and CDR2 is YNNKEL (reference sequence). The CDR3 protein is CASSRNSVRETQYF. CDR3 nucleotides: TGTGCCAGCAGCCGCAATAGTGTTCGAGAGACCCAGTACTTC.

In this sample, this clonotype turned up a few times. The chain carries TRBV20-1 and TRBJ2-7; D unresolved. This CDR3 comprises 13 residues. With 6 bases removed from V and 4 bases from J, the gap between germline ends came to 16 bases. Germline assignment: CDR1 DFQATT and CDR2 SNEGSKA (reference sequence). The CDR3 here is CSAYERPGYEQYF. DNA for the CDR3: TGCAGTGCCTACGAGCGACCCGGGTACGAGCAGTACTTC.